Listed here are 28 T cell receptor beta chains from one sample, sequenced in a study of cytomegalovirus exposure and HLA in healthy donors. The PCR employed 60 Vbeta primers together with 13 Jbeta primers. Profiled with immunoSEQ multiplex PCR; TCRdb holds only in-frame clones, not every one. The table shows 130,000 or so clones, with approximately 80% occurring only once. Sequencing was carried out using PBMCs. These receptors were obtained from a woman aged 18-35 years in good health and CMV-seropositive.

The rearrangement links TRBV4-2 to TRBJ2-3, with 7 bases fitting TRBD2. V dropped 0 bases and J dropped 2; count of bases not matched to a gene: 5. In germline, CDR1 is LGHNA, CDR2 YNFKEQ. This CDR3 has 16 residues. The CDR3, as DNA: TGTGCCAGCAGCCAAGATGCGGGGGTCTACACAGATACGCAGTATTTT. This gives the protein CASSQDAGVYTDTQYF.

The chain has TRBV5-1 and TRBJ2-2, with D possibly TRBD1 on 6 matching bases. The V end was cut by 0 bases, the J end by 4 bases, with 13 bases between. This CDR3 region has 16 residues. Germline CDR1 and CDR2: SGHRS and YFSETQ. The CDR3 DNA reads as TGCGCCAGCAGCTTGGTGGCACAGGGTACCACCGGGGAGCTGTTTTTT. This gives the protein CASSLVAQGTTGELFF.

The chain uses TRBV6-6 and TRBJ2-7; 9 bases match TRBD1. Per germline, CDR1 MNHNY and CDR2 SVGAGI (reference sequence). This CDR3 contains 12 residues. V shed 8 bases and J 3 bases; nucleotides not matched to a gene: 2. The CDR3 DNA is TGTGCCAGCGGGGGACAGGGCTACGAGCAGTACTTC. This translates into CASGGQGYEQYF.

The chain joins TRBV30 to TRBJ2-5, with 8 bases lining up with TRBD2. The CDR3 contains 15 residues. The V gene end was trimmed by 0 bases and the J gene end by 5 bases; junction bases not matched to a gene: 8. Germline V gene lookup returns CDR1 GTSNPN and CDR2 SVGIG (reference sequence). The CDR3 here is CAWSVSGGLVETQYF. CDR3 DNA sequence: TGTGCCTGGAGTGTATCGGGGGGGCTTGTGGAGACCCAGTACTTC.

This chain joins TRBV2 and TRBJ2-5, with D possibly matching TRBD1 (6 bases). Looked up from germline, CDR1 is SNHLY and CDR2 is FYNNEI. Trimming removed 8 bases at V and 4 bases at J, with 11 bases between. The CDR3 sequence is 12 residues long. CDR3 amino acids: CASRGQIETQYF. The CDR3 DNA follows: TGTGCCAGCCGCGGACAGATAGAGACCCAGTACTTC.

Written as DNA, the CDR3 is TGCAGCGTTACCGAGGCCCGGGCGGGGGGCTACACCTTC. It specifies CSVTEARAGGYTF. The chain joins TRBV29-1 to TRBJ1-2; D remains ambiguous. CDR3 size: 13 residues. Germline CDR1 is SQVTM and CDR2 is ANQGSEA. Between the trimmed V and J ends, which lost 5 bases and 8 bases, there was a span of 18 bases. Using reference TRBV29-1 and TRBJ1-2 for the parts outside the CDR3, the full variable domain is SAVISQKPSRDICQRGTSLTIQCQVDSQVTMMFWYRQQPGQSLTLIATANQGSEATYESGFVIDKFPISRPNLTFSTLTVSNMSPEDSSIYLCSVTEARAGGYTFGSGTRLTVV.

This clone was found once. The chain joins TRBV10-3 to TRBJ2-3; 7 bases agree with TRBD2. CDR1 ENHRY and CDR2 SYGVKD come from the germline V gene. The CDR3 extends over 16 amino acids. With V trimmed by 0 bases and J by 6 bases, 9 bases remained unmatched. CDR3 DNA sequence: TGTGCCATCAGTGAGTCGATGGCGGGGGTTGGGGATACGCAGTATTTT. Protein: CAISESMAGVGDTQYF.

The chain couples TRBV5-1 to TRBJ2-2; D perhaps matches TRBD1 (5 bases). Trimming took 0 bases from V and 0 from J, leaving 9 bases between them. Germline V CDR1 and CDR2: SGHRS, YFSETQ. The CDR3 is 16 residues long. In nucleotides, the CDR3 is TGCGCCAGCAGCTTGGAAGGCAGGGCGAACACCGGGGAGCTGTTTTTT. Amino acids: CASSLEGRANTGELFF.

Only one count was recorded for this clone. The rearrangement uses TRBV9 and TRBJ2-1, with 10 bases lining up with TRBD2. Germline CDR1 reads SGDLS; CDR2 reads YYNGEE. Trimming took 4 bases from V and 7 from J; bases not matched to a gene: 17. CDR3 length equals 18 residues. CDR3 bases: TGTGCCAGCAGCACAAAGGGGGTAGCGGGGGGTCTGGGGAATGAGCAGTTCTTC. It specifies CASSTKGVAGGLGNEQFF. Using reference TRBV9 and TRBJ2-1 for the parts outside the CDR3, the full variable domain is DSGVTQTPKHLITATGQRVTLRCSPRSGDLSVYWYQQSLDQGLQFLIQYYNGEERAKGNILERFSAQQFPDLHSELNLSSLELGDSALYFCASSTKGVAGGLGNEQFFGPGTRLTVL.

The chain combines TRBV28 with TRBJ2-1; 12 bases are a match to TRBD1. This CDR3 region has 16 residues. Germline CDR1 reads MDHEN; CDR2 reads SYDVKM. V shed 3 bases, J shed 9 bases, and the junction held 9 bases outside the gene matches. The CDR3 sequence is CASSFSGTGGRGEQFF. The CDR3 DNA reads TGTGCCAGCAGTTTTTCCGGGACAGGGGGCCGCGGTGAGCAGTTCTTC. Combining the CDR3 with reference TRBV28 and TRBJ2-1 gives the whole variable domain DVKVTQSSRYLVKRTGEKVFLECVQDMDHENMFWYRQDPGLGLRLIYFSYDVKMKEKGDIPEGYSVSREKKERFSLILESASTNQTSMYLCASSFSGTGGRGEQFFGPGTRLTVL.

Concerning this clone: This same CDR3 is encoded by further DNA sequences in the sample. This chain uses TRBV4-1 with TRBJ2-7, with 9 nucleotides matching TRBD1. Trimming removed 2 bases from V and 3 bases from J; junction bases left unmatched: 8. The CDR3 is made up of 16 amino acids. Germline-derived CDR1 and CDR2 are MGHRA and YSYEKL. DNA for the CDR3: TGCGCCAGCAGCCAATATACTCGGACAGGGGACTACGAGCAGTACTTC. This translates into CASSQYTRTGDYEQYF.

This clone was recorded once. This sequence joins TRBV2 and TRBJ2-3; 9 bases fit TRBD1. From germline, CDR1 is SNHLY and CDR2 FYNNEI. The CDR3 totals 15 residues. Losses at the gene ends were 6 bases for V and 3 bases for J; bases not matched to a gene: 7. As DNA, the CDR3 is TGTGCCAGCAGATTGACAGGGGGTGGGACAGATACGCAGTATTTT. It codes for CASRLTGGGTDTQYF.

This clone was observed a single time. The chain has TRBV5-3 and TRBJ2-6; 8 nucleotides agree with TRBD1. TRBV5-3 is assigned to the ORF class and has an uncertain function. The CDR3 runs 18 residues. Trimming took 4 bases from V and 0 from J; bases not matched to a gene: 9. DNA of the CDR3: TGTGCCAGAAGCGACCCGGGACAGGTACTCTCTGGGGCCAACGTCCTGACTTTC. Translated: CARSDPGQVLSGANVLTF.

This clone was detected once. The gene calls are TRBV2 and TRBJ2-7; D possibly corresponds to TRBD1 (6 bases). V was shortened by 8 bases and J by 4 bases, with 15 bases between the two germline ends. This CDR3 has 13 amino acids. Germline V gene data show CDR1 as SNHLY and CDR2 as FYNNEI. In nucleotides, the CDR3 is TGTGCCAGCGGCCAGGGGAGAAGGTACGAGCAGTACTTC. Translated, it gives CASGQGRRYEQYF.

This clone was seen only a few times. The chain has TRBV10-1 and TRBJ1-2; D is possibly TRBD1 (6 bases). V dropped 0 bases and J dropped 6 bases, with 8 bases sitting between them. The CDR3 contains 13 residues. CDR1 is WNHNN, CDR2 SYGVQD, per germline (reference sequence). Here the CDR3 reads CASSESQGNGYTF. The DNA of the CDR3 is TGCGCCAGCAGTGAGTCGCAGGGGAATGGCTACACCTTC.

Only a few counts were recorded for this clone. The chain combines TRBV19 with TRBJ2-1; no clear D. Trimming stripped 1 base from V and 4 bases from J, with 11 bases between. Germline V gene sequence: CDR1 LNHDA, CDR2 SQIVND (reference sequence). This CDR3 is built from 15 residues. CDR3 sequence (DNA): TGTGCCAGTAGTATAGCCCATACAGCTTACAATGAGCAGTTCTTC. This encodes CASSIAHTAYNEQFF.

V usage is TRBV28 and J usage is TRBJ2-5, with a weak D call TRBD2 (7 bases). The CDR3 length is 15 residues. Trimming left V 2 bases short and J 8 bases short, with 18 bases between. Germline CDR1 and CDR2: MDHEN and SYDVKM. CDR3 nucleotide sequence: TGTGCCAGCAGTTTAGCGGGGGCCAGCCGGGGAACCCAGTACTTC. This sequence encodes CASSLAGASRGTQYF.

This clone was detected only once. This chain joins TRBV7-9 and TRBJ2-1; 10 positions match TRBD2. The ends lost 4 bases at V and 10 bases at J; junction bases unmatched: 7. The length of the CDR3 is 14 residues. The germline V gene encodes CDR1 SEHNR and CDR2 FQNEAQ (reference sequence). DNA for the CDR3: TGTGCCAGCAGCTACCCGAGCGGGGGGGGAGAGCAGTTCTTC. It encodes CASSYPSGGGEQFF.

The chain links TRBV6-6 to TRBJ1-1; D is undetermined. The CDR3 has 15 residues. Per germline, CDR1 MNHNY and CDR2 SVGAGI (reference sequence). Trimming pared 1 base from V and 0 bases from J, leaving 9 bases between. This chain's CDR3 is CASSYWETLNTEAFF. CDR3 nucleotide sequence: TGTGCCAGCAGTTACTGGGAGACATTGAACACTGAAGCTTTCTTT.

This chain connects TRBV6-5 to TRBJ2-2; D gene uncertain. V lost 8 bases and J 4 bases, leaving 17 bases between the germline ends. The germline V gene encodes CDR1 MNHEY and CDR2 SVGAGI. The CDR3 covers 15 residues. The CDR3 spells CASLGWVESTGELFF. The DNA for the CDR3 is TGTGCCAGCCTTGGGTGGGTGGAGAGCACCGGGGAGCTGTTTTTT.

The CDR3 coding sequence is TGTGCCAGCAGTTTGCAGGGGGCTAGCGGGGAGCTGTTTTTT. It is translated as CASSLQGASGELFF. The rearrangement joins TRBV13 to TRBJ2-2; 8 bases match TRBD1. V shed 6 bases and J 7 bases; nucleotides not matched to a gene: 7. The CDR3 totals 14 residues. Germline CDR1 is PRHDT and CDR2 is FYEKMQ (reference sequence).

CDR3 protein: CASSTTDSPYEQYF. The CDR3 nucleotides read TGTGCCAGCAGCACAACCGACAGCCCCTACGAGCAGTACTTC. The genes are TRBV6-6 and TRBJ2-7; D may be TRBD1 (5 bases). There are 14 residues in the CDR3. Looked up from germline, CDR1 is MNHNY and CDR2 is SVGAGI (reference sequence). V shed 6 bases and J shed 2 bases, with 14 bases lying between them.

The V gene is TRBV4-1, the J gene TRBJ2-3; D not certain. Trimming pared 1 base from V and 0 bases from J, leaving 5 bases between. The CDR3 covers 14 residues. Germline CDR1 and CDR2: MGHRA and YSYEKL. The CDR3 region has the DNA TGCGCCAGCAGCCAAGTATCCAGCACAGATACGCAGTATTTT. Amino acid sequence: CASSQVSSTDTQYF.

The CDR3 nucleotides read TGTGCCAGCAGCAAGAATAACGCAGGGACAGTTAGTTTCTATGGCTACACCTTC. This sequence encodes CASSKNNAGTVSFYGYTF. The chain combines TRBV21-1 with TRBJ1-2; the D call in the table, TRBD1, was not verified against the DNA. TRBV21-1 is an annotated pseudogene. The CDR3 sequence is 18 residues long.

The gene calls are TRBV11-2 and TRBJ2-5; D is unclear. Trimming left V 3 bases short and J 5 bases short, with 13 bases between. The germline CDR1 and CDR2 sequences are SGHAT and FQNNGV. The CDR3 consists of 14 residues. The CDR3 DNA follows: TGTGCCAGCAGCTTTGCAGGTTCCACGGAGACCCAGTACTTC. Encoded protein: CASSFAGSTETQYF.

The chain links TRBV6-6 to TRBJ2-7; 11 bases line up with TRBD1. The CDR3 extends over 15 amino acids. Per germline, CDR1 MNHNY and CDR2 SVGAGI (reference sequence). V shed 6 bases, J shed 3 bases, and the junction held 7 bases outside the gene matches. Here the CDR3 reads CASSNPGQGDYEQYF. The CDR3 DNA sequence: TGTGCCAGCAGCAACCCGGGACAGGGGGACTACGAGCAGTACTTC.

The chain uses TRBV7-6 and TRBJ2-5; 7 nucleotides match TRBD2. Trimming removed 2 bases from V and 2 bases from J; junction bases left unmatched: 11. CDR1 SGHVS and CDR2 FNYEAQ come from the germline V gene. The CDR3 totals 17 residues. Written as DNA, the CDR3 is TGTGCCAGCAGCTTATTACCGGGGGGACTACCTCAAGAGACCCAGTACTTC. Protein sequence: CASSLLPGGLPQETQYF.

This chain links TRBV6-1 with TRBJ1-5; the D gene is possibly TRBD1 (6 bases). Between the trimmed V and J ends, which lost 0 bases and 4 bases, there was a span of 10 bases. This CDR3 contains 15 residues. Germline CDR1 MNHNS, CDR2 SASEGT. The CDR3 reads CASSEAGQINQPQHF. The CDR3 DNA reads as TGTGCCAGCAGTGAAGCAGGACAGATTAATCAGCCCCAGCATTTT.